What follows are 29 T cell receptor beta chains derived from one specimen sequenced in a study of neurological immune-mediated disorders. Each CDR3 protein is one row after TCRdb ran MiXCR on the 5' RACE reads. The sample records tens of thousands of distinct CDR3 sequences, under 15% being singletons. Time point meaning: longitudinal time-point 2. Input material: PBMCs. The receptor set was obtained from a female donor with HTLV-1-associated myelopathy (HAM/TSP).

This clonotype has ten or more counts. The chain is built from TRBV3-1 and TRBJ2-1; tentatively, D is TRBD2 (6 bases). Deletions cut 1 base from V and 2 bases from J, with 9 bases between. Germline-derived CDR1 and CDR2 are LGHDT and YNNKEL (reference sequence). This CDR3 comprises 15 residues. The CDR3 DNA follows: TGTGCCAGCAGCCAAGGGGGGGTGGCCTACAATGAGCAGTTCTTC. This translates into CASSQGGVAYNEQFF.

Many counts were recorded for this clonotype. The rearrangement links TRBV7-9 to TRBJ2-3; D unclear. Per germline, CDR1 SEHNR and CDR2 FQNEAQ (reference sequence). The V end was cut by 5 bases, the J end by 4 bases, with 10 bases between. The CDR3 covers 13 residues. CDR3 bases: TGTGCCAGCAGCGATACAGTATCAGATACGCAGTATTTT. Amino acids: CASSDTVSDTQYF.

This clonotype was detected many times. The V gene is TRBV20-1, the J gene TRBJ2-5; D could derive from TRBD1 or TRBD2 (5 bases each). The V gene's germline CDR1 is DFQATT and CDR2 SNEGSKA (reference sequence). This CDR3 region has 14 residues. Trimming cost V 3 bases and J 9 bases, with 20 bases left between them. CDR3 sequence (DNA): TGCAGTGCTAGTAGGGCGCAGGGAGATTGGGCCCAGTACTTC. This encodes CSASRAQGDWAQYF.

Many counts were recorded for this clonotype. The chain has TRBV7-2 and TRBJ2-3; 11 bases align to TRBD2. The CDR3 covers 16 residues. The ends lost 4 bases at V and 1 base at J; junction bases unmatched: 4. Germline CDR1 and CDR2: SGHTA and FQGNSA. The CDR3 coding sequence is TGTGCCAGCAGCTCCGGACTAGCGGGCCGCACAGATACGCAGTATTTT. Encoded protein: CASSSGLAGRTDTQYF.

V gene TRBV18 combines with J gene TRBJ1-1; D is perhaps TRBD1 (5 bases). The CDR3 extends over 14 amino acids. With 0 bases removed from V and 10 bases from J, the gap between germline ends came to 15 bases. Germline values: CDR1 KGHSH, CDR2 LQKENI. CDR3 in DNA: TGTGCCAGCTCACCACCGGCGGGGCGGGTCGCAGCTTTCTTT. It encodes CASSPPAGRVAAFF.

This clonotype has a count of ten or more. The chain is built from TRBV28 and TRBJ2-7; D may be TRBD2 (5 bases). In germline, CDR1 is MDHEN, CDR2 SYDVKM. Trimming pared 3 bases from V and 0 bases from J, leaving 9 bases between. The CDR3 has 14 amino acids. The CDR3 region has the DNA TGTGCCAGCAGTTTTGTAAGCGGCTCCTACGAGCAGTACTTC. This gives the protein CASSFVSGSYEQYF.

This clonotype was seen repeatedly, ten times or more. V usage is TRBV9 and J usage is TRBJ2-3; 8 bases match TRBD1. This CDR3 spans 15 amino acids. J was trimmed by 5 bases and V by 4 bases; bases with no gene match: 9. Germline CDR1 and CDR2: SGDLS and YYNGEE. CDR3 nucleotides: TGTGCCAGCAGCTCCCGGGACAGGTCTCTAGATACGCAGTATTTT. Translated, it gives CASSSRDRSLDTQYF.

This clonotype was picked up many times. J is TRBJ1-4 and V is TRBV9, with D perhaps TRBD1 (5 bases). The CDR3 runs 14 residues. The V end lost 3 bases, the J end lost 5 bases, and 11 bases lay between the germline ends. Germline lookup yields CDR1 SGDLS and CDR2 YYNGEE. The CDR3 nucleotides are TGTGCCAGCAGCGCCAGGGTGAGGAATGAAAAACTGTTTTTT. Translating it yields CASSARVRNEKLFF.

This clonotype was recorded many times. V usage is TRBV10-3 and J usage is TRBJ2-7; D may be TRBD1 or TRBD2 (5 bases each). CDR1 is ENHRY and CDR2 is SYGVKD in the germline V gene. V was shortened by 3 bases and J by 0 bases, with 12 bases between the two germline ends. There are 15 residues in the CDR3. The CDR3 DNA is TGTGCCATCAGTGACCCCGGGACCACCTCCTACGAGCAGTACTTC. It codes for CAISDPGTTSYEQYF.

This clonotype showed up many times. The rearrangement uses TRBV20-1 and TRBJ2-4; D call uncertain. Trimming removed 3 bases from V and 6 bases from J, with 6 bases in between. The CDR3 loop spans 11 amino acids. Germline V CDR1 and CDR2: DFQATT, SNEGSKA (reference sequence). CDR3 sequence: CSASVGNIQYF. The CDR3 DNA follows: TGCAGTGCTAGTGTGGGAAACATTCAGTACTTC.

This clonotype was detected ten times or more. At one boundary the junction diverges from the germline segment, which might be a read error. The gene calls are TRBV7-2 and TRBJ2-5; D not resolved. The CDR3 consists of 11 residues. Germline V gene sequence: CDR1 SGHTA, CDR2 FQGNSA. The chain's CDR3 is CASSAQETQYF. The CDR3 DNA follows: TGCGCCAGCAGCGCGCAAGAGACCCAGTACTTC.

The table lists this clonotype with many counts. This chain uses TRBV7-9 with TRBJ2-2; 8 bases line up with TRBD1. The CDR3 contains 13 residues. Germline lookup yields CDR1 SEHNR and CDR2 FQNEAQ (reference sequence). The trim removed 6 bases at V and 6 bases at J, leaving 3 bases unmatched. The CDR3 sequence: CASRPDRAGELFF. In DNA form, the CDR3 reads TGTGCCAGCAGACCGGACAGGGCCGGGGAGCTGTTTTTT.

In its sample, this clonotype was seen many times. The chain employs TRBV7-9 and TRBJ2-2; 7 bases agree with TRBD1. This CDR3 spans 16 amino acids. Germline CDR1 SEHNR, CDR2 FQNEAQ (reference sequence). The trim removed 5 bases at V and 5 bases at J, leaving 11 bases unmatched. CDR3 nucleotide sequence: TGTGCCAGCAGCGCGCCTACAGGGGTCGGTACCGGGGAGCTGTTTTTT. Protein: CASSAPTGVGTGELFF.

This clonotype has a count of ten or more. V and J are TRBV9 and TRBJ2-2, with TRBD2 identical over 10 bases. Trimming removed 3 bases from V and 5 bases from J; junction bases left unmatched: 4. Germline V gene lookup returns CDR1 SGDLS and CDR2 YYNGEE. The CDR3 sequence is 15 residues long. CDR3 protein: CASSDSGGLTGELFF. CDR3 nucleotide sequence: TGTGCCAGCAGCGATAGCGGGGGGTTAACCGGGGAGCTGTTTTTT. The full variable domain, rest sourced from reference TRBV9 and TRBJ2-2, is DSGVTQTPKHLITATGQRVTLRCSPRSGDLSVYWYQQSLDQGLQFLIQYYNGEERAKGNILERFSAQQFPDLHSELNLSSLELGDSALYFCASSDSGGLTGELFFGEGSRLTVL.

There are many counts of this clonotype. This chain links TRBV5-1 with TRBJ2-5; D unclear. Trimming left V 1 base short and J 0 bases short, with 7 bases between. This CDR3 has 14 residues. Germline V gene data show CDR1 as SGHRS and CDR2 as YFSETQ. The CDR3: CASSLITDQETQYF. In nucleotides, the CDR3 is TGCGCCAGCAGCTTGATAACAGACCAAGAGACCCAGTACTTC.

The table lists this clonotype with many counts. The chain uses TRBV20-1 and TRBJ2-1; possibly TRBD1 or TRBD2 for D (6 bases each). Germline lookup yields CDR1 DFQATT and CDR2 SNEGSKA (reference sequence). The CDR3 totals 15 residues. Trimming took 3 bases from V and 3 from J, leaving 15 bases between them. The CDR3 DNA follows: TGCAGTGCTAGTTCCGGGGGCGCTTTCTACAATGAGCAGTTCTTC. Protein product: CSASSGGAFYNEQFF.

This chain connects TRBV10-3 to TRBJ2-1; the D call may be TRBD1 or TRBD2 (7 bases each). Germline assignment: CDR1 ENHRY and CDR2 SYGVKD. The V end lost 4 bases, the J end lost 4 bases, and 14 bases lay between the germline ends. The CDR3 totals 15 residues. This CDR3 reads CAISGEGQRYNEQFF. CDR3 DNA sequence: TGTGCCATCAGTGGGGAGGGACAGAGATACAATGAGCAGTTCTTC.

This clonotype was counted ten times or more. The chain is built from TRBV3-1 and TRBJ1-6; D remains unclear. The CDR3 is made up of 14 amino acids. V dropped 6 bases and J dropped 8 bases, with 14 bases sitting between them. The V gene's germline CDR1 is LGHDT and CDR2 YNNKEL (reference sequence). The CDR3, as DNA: TGTGCCAGCAGTGTAGATTGGGGAGATTCACCCCTCCACTTT. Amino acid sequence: CASSVDWGDSPLHF.

The CDR3 coding sequence is TGTGCCAGTGCCAATGGGGGCACCGGGGAGCTGTTTTTT. This sequence encodes CASANGGTGELFF. The chain is built from TRBV19 and TRBJ2-2; either TRBD1 or TRBD2 may fit D (5 bases each). Trimming pared 8 bases from V and 4 bases from J, leaving 11 bases between. Germline CDR1 and CDR2: LNHDA and SQIVND (reference sequence). The CDR3 covers 13 residues.

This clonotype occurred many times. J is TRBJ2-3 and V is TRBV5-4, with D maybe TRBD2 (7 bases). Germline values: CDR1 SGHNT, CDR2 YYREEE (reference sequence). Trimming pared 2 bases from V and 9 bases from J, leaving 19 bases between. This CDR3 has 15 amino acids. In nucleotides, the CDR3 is TGTGCCAGCAGCTTCGCGGGGGCTACTCGATTGACGCAGTATTTT. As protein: CASSFAGATRLTQYF.

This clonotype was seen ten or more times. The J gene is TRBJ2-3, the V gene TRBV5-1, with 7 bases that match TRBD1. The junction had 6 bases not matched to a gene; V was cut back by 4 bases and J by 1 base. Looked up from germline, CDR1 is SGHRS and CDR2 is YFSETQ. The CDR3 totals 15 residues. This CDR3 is CASSIGGVGTDTQYF. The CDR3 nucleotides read TGCGCCAGCAGCATAGGGGGCGTGGGCACAGATACGCAGTATTTT.

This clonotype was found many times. CDR3 DNA: TGTGCCAGCAGTTCAATTGGGACAGACTACGAGCAGTACTTC. Translating gives CASSSIGTDYEQYF. This chain connects TRBV12-3 or TRBV12-4 to TRBJ2-7, with 7 nucleotides matching TRBD1. V lost 4 bases to trimming and J lost 3 bases; unmatched junction nucleotides: 6. This CDR3 has 14 residues.

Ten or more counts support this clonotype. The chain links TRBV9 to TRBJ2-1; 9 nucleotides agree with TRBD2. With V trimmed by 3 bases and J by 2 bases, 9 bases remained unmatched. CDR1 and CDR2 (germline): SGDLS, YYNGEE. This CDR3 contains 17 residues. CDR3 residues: CASSGGGGARTYNEQFF. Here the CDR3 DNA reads TGTGCCAGCAGCGGGGGCGGGGGGGCCAGGACCTACAATGAGCAGTTCTTC.

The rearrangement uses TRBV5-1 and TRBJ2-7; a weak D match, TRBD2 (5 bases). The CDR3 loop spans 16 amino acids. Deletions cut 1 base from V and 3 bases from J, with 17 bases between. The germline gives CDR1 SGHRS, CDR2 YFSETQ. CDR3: CASSLSSGRQDYEQYF. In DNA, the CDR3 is TGCGCCAGCAGCTTGTCGAGCGGACGGCAGGACTACGAGCAGTACTTC.

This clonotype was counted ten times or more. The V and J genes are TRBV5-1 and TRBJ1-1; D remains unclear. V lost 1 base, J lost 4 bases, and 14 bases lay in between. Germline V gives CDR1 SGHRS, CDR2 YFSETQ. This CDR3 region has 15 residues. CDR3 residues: CASSLLGRPTTEAFF. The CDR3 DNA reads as TGCGCCAGCAGCTTGTTAGGGAGACCCACCACTGAAGCTTTCTTT.

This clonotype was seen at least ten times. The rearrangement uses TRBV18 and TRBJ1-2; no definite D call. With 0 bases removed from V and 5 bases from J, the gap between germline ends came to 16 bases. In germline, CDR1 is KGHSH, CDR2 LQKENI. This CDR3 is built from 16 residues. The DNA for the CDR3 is TGTGCCAGCTCACCACCAGCCCCCTCCTCGGGGTATGGCTACACCTTC. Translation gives CASSPPAPSSGYGYTF.

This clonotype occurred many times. In nucleotides, the CDR3 is TGCGCCAGCAGCTTGGGGAAAGGGCCGGGGGGCACAGATACGCAGTATTTT. It specifies CASSLGKGPGGTDTQYF. The chain is built from TRBV5-1 and TRBJ2-3; possibly TRBD2 for D (6 bases). CDR1 is SGHRS, CDR2 YFSETQ, per germline. The CDR3 loop spans 17 amino acids. Between the trimmed V and J ends, which lost 0 bases and 1 base, there was a span of 15 bases.

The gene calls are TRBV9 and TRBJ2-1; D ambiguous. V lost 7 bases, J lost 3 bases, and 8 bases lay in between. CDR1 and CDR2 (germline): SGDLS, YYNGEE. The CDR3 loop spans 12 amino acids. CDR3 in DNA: TGTGCCAGCCCCGATCTCTACAATGAGCAGTTCTTC. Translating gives CASPDLYNEQFF. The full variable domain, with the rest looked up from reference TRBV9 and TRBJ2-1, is DSGVTQTPKHLITATGQRVTLRCSPRSGDLSVYWYQQSLDQGLQFLIQYYNGEERAKGNILERFSAQQFPDLHSELNLSSLELGDSALYFCASPDLYNEQFFGPGTRLTVL.

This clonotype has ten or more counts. CDR3 in amino acids: CASSFGGLGSYF. The CDR3 nucleotides are TGTGCCAGCAGTTTTGGAGGGCTAGGCTCGTACTTC. V and J are TRBV12-3 or TRBV12-4 and TRBJ2-7; D might be TRBD2 (6 bases). This CDR3 region has 12 residues. The V end lost 3 bases, the J end lost 12 bases, and 15 bases lay between the germline ends.